This T cell receptor beta chain was found in a study of blood T cell repertoires in COVID-19. Study information: PBMCs, B-cell-depleted T cells, or T cells were the source of the cDNA or gDNA that made up the material.

Between the trimmed V and J ends, which lost 9 bases and 1 base, there was a span of 7 bases. The CDR3 consists of 12 residues. Looked up from germline, CDR1 is ENHRY and CDR2 is SYGVKD. Original methodology: Cell counts per sample came from amplifying reference gene primers. Clones were read by immunoSEQ multiplex PCR, and TCRdb kept only the in-frame ones, dropping some. The V and J calls and clone size are taken from that table; D and trimming were inferred from the DNA. The table has approximately 140,000 clones, about four fifths seen once. Sample: peripheral blood. The sequence was obtained from a woman at least 80 years old with acute or convalescent COVID-19. The V call is TRBV10-3, the J call TRBJ1-3; D not certain. In DNA, the CDR3 is TGTGCCATTGGAGGATCTGGAAACACCATATATTTT. It specifies CAIGGSGNTIYF.